This entry describes one T cell receptor beta chain. Its cognate antigen is unknown. The entry originates in a study of cytomegalovirus exposure and HLA in healthy donors. Overall study findings and caveats: TRBV6-2, TRBV6-3 and other indistinguishable V segments were excluded. Another analysis was done later, and it associated approximately 15,000 TCR beta sequences with HLA alleles at 0.05 false discovery rate.

The PCR used 60 Vbeta and 13 Jbeta primers. Repertoires were generated with immunoSEQ multiplex PCR, while TCRdb's copy carries only in-frame clones and drops some. Of 150,000 to 200,000 clones in the sample, about four fifths were seen once. This CDR3 is 14 amino acids long. Germline CDR1 reads SGHAT; CDR2 reads FQNNGV. The V end lost 5 bases, the J end lost 2 bases, and 12 bases lay between the germline ends. The gene calls are TRBV11-2 and TRBJ1-2, with D unclear. The receptor was derived from a woman aged 45 to 65 in good health and CMV-seronegative. The sample consisted of PBMCs. The DNA of the CDR3 is TGTGCCAGCAGCCTTGGCGGAACAAACTATGGCTACACCTTC. It specifies CASSLGGTNYGYTF.